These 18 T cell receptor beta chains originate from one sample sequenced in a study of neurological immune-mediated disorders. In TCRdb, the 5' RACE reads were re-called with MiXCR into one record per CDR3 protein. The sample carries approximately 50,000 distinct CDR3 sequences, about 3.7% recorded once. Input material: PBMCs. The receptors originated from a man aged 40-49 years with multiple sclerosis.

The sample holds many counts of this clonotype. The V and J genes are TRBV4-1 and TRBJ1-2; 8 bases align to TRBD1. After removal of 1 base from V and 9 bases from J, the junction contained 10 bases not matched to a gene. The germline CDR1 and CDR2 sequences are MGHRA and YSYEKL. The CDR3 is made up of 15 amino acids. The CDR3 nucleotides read TGCGCCAGCAGCCAAGTATTCAGGGGGCAGGGGAGCTACACCTTC. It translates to CASSQVFRGQGSYTF.

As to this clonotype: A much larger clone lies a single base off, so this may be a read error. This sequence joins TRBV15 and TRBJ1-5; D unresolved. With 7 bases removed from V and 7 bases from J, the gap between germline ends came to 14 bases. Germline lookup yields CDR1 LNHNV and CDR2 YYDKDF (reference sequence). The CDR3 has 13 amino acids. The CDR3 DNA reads TGTGCCACCAAAAGAGATACCAGCCAGCCCCAGCATTTT. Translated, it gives CATKRDTSQPQHF.

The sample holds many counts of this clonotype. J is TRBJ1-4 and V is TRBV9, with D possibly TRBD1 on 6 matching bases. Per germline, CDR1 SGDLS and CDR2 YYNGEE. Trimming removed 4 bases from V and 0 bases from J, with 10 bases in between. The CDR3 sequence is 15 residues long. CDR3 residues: CASSSKGATNEKLFF. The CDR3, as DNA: TGTGCCAGCAGCTCGAAGGGGGCAACTAATGAAAAACTGTTTTTT.

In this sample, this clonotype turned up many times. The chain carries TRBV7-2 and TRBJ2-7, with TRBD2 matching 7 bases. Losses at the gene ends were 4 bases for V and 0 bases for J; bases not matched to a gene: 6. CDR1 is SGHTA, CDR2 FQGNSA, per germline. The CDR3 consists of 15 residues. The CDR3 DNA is TGTGCCAGCAGCTACCAGCGGGGTCTCTCCTACGAGCAGTACTTC. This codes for CASSYQRGLSYEQYF. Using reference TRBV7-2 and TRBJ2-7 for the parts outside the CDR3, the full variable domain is GAGVSQSPSNKVTEKGKDVELRCDPISGHTALYWYRQSLGQGLEFLIYFQGNSAPDKSGLPSDRFSAERTGGSVSTLTIQRTQQEDSAVYLCASSYQRGLSYEQYFGPGTRLTVT.

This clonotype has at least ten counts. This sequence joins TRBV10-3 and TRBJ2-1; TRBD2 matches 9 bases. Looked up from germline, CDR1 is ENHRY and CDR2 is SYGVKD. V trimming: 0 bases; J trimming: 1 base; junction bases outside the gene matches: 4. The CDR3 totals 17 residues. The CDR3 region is CAISESASGESYNEQFF. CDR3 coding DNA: TGTGCCATCAGTGAGTCGGCTAGCGGGGAGTCCTACAATGAGCAGTTCTTC.

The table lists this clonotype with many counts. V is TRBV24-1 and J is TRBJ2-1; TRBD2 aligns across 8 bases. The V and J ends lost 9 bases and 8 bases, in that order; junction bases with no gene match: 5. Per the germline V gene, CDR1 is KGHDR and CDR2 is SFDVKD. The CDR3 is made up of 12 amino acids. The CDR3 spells CATRTSTDEQFF. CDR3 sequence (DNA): TGTGCCACCCGGACTAGCACGGATGAGCAGTTCTTC.

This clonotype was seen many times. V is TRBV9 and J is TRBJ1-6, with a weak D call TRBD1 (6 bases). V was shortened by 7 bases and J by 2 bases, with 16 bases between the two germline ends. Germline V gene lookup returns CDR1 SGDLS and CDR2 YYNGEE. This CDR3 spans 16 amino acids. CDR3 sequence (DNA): TGTGCCAGCGGGGGGCCGGGATCCCCCTATAATTCACCCCTCCACTTT. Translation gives CASGGPGSPYNSPLHF.

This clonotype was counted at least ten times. CDR3 amino acids: CSAQGKGSYEQYF. Written as DNA, the CDR3 is TGCAGTGCCCAGGGTAAGGGATCCTACGAGCAGTACTTC. The chain combines TRBV20-1 with TRBJ2-7, with D perhaps TRBD1 (5 bases). The V end lost 6 bases, the J end lost 1 base, and 13 bases lay between the germline ends. This CDR3 contains 13 residues. Germline assignment: CDR1 DFQATT and CDR2 SNEGSKA (reference sequence).

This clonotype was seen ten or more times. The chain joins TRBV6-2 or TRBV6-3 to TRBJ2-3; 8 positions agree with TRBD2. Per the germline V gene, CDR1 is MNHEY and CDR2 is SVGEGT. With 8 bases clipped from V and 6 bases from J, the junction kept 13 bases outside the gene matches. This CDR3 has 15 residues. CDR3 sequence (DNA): TGTGCCAGCTCCCGCGGGACTAGAGGCATGGATACGCAGTATTTT. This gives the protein CASSRGTRGMDTQYF.

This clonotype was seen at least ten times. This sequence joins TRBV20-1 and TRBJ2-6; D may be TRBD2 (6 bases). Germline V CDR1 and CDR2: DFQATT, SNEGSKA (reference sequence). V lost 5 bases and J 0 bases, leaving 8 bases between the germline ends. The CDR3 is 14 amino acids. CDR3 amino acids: CSAPRGSGANVLTF. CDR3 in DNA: TGCAGTGCTCCGCGGGGCTCTGGGGCCAACGTCCTGACTTTC.

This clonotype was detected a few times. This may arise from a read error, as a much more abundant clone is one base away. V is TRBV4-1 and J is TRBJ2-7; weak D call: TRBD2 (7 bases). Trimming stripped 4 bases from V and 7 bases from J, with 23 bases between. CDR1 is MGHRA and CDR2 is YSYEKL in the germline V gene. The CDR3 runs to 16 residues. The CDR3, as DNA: TGCGCCAGCAGCCCTGTATCGGGGGGCCCGAGCAAAGAGCAGTACTTC. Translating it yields CASSPVSGGPSKEQYF.

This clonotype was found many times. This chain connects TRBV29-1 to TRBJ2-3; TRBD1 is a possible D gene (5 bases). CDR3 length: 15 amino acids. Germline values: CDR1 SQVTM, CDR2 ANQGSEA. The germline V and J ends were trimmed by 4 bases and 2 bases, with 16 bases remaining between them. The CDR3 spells CSVVPREGATDTQYF. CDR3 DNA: TGCAGCGTTGTCCCCCGAGAAGGGGCCACAGATACGCAGTATTTT.

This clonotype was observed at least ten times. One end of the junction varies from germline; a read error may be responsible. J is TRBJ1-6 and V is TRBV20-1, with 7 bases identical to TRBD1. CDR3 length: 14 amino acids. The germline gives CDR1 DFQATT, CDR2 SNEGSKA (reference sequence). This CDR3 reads CSAQQGVNNSPLNF. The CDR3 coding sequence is TGCAGTGCTCAGCAGGGGGTAAATAATTCACCCCTCAACTTT.

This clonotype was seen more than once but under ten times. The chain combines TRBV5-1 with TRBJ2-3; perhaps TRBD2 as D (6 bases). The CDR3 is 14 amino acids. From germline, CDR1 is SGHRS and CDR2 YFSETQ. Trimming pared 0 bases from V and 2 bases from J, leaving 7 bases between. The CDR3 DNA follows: TGCGCCAGCAGCTTGGGCGGGATCACAGATACGCAGTATTTT. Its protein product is CASSLGGITDTQYF.

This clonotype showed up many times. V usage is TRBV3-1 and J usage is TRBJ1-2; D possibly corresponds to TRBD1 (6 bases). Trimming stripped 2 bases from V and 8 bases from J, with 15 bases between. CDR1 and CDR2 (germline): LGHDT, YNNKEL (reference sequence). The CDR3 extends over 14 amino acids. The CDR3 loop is CASSQPTGTMGYTF. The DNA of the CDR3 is TGTGCCAGCAGCCAACCGACAGGCACTATGGGCTACACCTTC.

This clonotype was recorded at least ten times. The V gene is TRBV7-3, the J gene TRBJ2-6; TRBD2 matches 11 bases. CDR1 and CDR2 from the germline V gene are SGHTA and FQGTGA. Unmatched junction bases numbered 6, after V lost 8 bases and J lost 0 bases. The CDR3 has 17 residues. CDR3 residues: CASLTSGALSGANVLTF. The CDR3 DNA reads TGTGCCAGCCTGACTAGCGGGGCCCTCTCTGGGGCCAACGTCCTGACTTTC.

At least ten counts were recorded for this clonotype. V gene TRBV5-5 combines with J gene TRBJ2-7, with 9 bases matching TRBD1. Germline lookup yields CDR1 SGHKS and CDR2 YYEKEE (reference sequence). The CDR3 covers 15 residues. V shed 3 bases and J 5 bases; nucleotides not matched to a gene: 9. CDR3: CASSSTGQGIHEQYF. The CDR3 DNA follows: TGTGCCAGCAGCTCAACCGGACAGGGGATTCACGAGCAGTACTTC.

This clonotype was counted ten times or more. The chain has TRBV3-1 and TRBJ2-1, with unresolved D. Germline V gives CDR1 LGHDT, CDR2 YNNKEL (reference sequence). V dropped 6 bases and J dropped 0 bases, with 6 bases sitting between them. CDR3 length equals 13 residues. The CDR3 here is CASSPSSYNEQFF. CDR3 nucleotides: TGTGCCAGCAGTCCAAGCTCCTACAATGAGCAGTTCTTC.